The entry below gives a single T cell receptor (beta chain) sequence along with its context. In the original processing: How many nucleated cells were present was estimated from reference gene primer amplification. Profiled with immunoSEQ multiplex PCR; TCRdb holds only in-frame clones, not every one. The V and J calls and clone size come from that table; D and trimming were worked out from the DNA. This sample has 200,000 to 250,000 clones, with 65% to 90% found just once. This sample stems from a study of blood T cell repertoires in COVID-19. Germline CDR1 is LNHDA and CDR2 is SQIVND (reference sequence). With 6 bases clipped from V and 3 bases from J, the junction kept 5 bases outside the gene matches. This CDR3 has 15 amino acids.

This clonotype was obtained from a woman between 50 and 59 years old with acute COVID-19. The chain has TRBV19 and TRBJ2-2, with 9 bases fitting TRBD1. Sequenced sample: PBMCs or T cells enriched from blood (not recorded which). DNA for the CDR3: TGTGCCAGTAGCCTACAGGGGGCGGACACCGGGGAGCTGTTTTTT. Protein product: CASSLQGADTGELFF.